This T cell receptor beta chain was captured in a study of blood T cell repertoires in COVID-19. Study information: T cells, B-cell-depleted T cells, or PBMCs supplied cDNA or gDNA.

In the original analysis: Cell counts per sample came from amplifying reference gene primers. Produced via immunoSEQ multiplex PCR; TCRdb's table is partial and in-frame only. D and trimming come from the DNA, and the V and J calls and clone size come from that table. Seen here are around 64,000 clones, around nine tenths observed once, and the top ten hold approximately 11%. This CDR3 contains 13 residues. Trimming cost V 6 bases and J 2 bases, with 11 bases left between them. Sequencing was done on a sample of peripheral blood. The clonotype was recovered from a woman younger than 30 with acute or convalescent COVID-19. This chain links TRBV12-3 or TRBV12-4 with TRBJ2-7, with D hard to call. CDR3 bases: TGTGCCAGCAGCCAGGCCTCTACCTACGAGCAGTACTTC. Residues: CASSQASTYEQYF.